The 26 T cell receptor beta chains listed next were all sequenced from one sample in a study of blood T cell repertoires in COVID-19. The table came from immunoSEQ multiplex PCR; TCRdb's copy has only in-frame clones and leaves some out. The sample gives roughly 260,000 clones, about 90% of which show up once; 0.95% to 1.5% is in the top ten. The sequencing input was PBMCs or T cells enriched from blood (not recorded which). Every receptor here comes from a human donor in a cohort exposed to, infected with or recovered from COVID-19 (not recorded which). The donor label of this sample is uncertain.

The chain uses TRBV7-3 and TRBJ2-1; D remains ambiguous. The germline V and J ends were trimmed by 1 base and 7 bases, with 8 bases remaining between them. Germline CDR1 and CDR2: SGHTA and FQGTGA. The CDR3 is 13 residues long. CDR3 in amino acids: CASSLNGENEQFF. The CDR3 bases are TGTGCCAGCAGCTTAAATGGAGAAAATGAGCAGTTCTTC. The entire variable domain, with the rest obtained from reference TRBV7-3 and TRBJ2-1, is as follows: GAGVSQTPSNKVTEKGKYVELRCDPISGHTALYWYRQSLGQGPEFLIYFQGTGAADDSGLPNDRFFAVRPEGSVSTLKIQRTERGDSAVYLCASSLNGENEQFFGPGTRLTVL.

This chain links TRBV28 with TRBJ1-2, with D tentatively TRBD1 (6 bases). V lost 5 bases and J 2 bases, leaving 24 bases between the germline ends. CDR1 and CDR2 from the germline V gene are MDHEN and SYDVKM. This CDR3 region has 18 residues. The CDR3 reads CASSTGGPRYSFNYGYTF. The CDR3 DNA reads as TGTGCCAGCAGTACCGGGGGGCCACGCTACTCCTTCAACTATGGCTACACCTTC.

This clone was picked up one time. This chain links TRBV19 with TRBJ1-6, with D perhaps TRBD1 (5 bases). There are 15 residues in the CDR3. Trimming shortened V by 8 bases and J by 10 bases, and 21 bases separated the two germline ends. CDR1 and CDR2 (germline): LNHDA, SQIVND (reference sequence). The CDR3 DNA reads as TGTGCCAGTCACGCCTTAATTCAGGGAGGCTCACCCCTCCACTTT. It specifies CASHALIQGGSPLHF. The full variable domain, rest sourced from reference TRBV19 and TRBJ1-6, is DGGITQSPKYLFRKEGQNVTLSCEQNLNHDAMYWYRQDPGQGLRLIYYSQIVNDFQKGDIAEGYSVSREKKESFPLTVTSAQKNPTAFYLCASHALIQGGSPLHFGNGTRLTVT.

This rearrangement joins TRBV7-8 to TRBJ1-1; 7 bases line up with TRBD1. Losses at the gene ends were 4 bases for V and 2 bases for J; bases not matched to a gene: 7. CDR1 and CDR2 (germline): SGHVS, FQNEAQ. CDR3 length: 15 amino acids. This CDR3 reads CASSSPGGRNTEAFF. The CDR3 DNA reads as TGTGCCAGCAGCTCGCCAGGGGGGAGAAACACTGAAGCTTTCTTT.

The CDR3 DNA reads TGCGCCAGCAGCCACGACAGCTCCTACGAGCAGTACTTC. It encodes CASSHDSSYEQYF. V and J are TRBV4-1 and TRBJ2-7, with D perhaps matching TRBD1 (5 bases). Germline lookup yields CDR1 MGHRA and CDR2 YSYEKL. Between the trimmed V and J ends, which lost 3 bases and 0 bases, there was a span of 6 bases. The CDR3 spans 13 residues.

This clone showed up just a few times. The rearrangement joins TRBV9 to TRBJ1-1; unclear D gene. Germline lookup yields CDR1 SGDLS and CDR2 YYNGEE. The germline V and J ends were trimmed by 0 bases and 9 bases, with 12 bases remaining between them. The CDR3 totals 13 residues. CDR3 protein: CASSVGQMSQAFF. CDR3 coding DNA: TGTGCCAGCAGCGTAGGTCAGATGTCCCAAGCTTTCTTT.

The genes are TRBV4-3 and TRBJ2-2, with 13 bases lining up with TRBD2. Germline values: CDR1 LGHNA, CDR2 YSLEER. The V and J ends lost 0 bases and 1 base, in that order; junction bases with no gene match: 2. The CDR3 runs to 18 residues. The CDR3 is CASSQDWTSGGNTGELFF. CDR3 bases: TGCGCCAGCAGCCAAGATTGGACTAGCGGGGGGAACACCGGGGAGCTGTTTTTT.

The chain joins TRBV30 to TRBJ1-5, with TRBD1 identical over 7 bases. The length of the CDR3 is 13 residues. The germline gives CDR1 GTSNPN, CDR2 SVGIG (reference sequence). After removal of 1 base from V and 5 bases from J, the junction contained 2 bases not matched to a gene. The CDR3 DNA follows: TGTGCCTGGAGTGGACAGGGAGATCAGCCCCAGCATTTT. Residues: CAWSGQGDQPQHF.

The CDR3 DNA reads TGTGCCATCAGTGATGCCGACAGGGCCGAAAAACTGTTTTTT. Translated: CAISDADRAEKLFF. V is TRBV10-3 and J is TRBJ1-4; 7 nucleotides match TRBD1. J lost 8 bases, V lost 3 bases, and 6 bases had no gene match. Germline lookup yields CDR1 ENHRY and CDR2 SYGVKD. The CDR3 spans 14 residues.

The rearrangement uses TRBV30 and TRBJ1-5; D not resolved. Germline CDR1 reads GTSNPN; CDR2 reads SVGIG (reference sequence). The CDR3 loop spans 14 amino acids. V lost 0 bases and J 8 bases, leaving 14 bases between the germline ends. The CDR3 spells CAWSVGQEVKPQHF. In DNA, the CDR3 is TGTGCCTGGAGTGTTGGCCAGGAGGTGAAGCCCCAGCATTTT. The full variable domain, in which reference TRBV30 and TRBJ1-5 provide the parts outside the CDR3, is SQTIHQWPATLVQPVGSPLSLECTVEGTSNPNLYWYRQAAGRGLQLLFYSVGIGQISSEVPQNLSASRPQDRQFILSSKKLLLSDSGFYLCAWSVGQEVKPQHFGDGTRLSIL.

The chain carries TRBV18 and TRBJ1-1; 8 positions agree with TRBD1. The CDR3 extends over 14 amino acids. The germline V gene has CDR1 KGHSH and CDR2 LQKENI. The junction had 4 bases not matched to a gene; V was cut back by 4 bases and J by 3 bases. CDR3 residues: CASSLQGAYTEAFF. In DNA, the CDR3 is TGTGCCAGCTCACTTCAGGGGGCCTACACTGAAGCTTTCTTT.

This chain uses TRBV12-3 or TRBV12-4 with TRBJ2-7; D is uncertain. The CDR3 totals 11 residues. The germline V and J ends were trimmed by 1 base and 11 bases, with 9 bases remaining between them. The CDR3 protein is CASSLGQKKYF. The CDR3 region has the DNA TGTGCCAGCAGTTTAGGGCAGAAAAAGTACTTC.

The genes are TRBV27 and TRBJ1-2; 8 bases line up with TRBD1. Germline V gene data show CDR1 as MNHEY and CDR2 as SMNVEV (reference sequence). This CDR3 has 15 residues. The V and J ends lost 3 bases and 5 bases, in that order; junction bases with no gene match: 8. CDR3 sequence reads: CASSFTGGLWYGYTF. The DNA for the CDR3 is TGTGCCAGCAGTTTCACAGGGGGTCTATGGTATGGCTACACCTTC.

The CDR3 DNA reads as TGTGCCAGTAGTCACAGGGGTGACACTGAAGCTTTCTTT. Translation: CASSHRGDTEAFF. V is TRBV19 and J is TRBJ1-1; 7 positions agree with TRBD1. CDR3 length: 13 residues. The junction had 3 bases not matched to a gene; V was cut back by 5 bases and J by 3 bases. Germline V lookup: CDR1 LNHDA, CDR2 SQIVND (reference sequence).

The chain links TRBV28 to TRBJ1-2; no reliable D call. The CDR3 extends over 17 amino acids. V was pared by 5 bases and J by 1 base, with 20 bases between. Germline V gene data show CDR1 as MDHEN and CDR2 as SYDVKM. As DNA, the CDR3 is TGTGCCAGCAGTCCCTACCCGGTTAGTCCAATTAACTATGGCTACACCTTC. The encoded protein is CASSPYPVSPINYGYTF.

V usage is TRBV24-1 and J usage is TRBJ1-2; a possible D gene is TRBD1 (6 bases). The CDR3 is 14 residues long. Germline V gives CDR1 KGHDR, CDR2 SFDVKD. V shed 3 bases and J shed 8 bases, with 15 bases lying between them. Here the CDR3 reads CATSDGWTERGYTF. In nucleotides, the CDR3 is TGTGCCACCAGTGATGGATGGACAGAGCGGGGCTACACCTTC.

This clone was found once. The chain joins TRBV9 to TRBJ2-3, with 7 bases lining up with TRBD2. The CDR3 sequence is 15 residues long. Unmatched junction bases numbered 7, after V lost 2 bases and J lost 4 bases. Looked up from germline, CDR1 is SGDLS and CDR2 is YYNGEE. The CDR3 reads CASSVGGASSDTQYF. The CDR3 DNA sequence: TGTGCCAGCAGCGTGGGAGGGGCCTCCTCAGATACGCAGTATTTT.

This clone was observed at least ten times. CDR3 DNA sequence: TGTGCCACCAGTGATTACGAGAACACAGATACGCAGTATTTT. Protein: CATSDYENTDTQYF. V is TRBV24-1 and J is TRBJ2-3; no definite D call. The CDR3 covers 14 residues. Germline CDR1 is KGHDR and CDR2 is SFDVKD. V was shortened by 2 bases and J by 2 bases, with 7 bases between the two germline ends.

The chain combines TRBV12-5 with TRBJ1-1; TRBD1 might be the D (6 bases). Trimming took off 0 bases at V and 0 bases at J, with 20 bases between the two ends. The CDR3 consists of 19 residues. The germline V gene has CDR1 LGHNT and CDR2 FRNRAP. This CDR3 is CASGLVIPGRTVMNTEAFF. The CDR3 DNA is TGTGCTAGTGGTTTGGTAATCCCCGGACGGACAGTCATGAACACTGAAGCTTTCTTT.

CDR3 protein: CASRRGSLETQYF. The CDR3 DNA is TGTGCCAGTAGAAGGGGAAGTCTAGAGACCCAGTACTTC. The chain employs TRBV19 and TRBJ2-5; possibly TRBD1 for D (5 bases). The CDR3 extends over 13 amino acids. Germline values: CDR1 LNHDA, CDR2 SQIVND (reference sequence). With 6 bases removed from V and 4 bases from J, the gap between germline ends came to 12 bases.

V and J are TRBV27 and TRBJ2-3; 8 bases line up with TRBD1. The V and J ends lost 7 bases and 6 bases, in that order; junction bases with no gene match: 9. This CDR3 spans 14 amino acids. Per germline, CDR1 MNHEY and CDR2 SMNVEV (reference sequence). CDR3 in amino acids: CASNPDRGWDTQYF. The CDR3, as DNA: TGTGCCAGCAATCCAGACAGGGGTTGGGATACGCAGTATTTT.

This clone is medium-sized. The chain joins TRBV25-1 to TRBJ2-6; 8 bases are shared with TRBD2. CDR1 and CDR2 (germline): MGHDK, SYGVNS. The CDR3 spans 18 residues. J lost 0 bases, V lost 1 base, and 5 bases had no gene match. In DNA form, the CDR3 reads TGTGCCAGCAGTGAATGGACTAGCCCCAACTCTGGGGCCAACGTCCTGACTTTC. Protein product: CASSEWTSPNSGANVLTF.

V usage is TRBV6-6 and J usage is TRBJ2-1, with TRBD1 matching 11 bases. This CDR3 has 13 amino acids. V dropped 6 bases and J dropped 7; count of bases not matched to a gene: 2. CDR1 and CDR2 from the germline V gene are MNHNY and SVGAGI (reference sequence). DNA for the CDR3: TGTGCCAGCAGACGGGACAGGGGGAATGAGCAGTTCTTC. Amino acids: CASRRDRGNEQFF.

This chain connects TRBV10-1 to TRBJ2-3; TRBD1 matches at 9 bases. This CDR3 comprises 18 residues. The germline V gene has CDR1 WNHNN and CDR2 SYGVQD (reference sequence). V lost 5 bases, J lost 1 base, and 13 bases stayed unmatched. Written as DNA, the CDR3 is TGCGCCAGCAGTCCTGTCCCGGGACAGGGAACGGGCACAGATACGCAGTATTTT. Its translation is CASSPVPGQGTGTDTQYF.

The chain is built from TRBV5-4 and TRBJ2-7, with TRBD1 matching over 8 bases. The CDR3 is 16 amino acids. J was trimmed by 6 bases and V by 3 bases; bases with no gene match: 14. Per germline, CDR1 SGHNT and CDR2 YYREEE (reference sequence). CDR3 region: CASSSDRGGLDGEQYF. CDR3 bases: TGTGCCAGCAGCTCTGACAGGGGAGGCCTCGACGGCGAGCAGTACTTC.

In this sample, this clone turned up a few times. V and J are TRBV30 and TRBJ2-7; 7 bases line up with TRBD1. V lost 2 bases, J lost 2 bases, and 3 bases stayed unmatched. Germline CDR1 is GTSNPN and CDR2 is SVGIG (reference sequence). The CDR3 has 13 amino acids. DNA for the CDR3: TGTGCCTGGAGTAAGGGACAGACCTACGAGCAGTACTTC. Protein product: CAWSKGQTYEQYF.